This T cell receptor beta chain was documented in a study of sequential checkpoint blockade in melanoma (dated by TCRdb to 2018 to 2020). Context from the whole study: Using 1:1 randomization, the trial assigned patients either to first-line nivolumab followed by ipilimumab (arm A) or to ipilimumab followed by nivolumab (arm B). Maintenance nivolumab was given following each of the two trial sequences. Points the paper makes about the study in general: The model for predicting response that combines TCR metrics with mutation burden needs to be validated in larger, independent patient cohorts.

V and J are truncated by 4 bases and 6 bases respectively, leaving an intervening sequence of 13 bases. CDR1 and CDR2, per the germline V gene, are KGHSH and LQKENI. From cysteine to phenylalanine, the CDR3 is 14 amino acids long. Only CDR3 DNA is held: 42 bases, read in frame from base 1. There are a few counts of this clone. No antigen is known for it. Qualities for individual bases were not recorded, and no much larger clone is one base off. The immunoSEQ Assay was used to immunosequence TCRbeta CDR3 regions from genomic DNA. Prior to high-throughput sequencing, genomic DNA was amplified by bias-controlled multiplex PCR. The study's own analysis went as follows. To quantify the absolute abundance of each unique TCRbeta CDR3 region, the sequences were collapsed and filtered. Clonality, defined as 1 minus Pielou's evenness, was calculated using only productive rearrangements. A previously published method was used to identify clones whose frequencies were significantly greater in on-treatment samples than in baseline samples. The table comes from immuneACCESS by way of TCRdb, which keeps in-frame sequences with V and J called. Part of the clones is missing from these tables; in studies checked, under half for an unresolved V gene and the rest for unknown reasons. Clone size and the V and J calls come from that table; the DNA yielded D and trimming. This sample comprises about 15,000 clones, approximately 80% of them detected only once. The ten largest clones represent 25% to 35% of the sample.

Sample treatment or condition, as interpreted from the label and publication: randomized to nivolumab then ipilimumab (arm A) or the reverse (arm B). Prior DNA-damaging chemotherapy had not been received by any trial patient. A FACS Aria II flow cytometer was used to sort live CD3+CD8+ cells that were negative for CD19 and CD56 from thawed PBMCs. CheckMate 064, a randomized, open-label phase II trial of sequential checkpoint blockade, was the source of the samples, all of which came from patients with melanoma. Leukapheresis was used to collect peripheral blood mononuclear cells, which were then purified with Ficoll-Paque and frozen in human serum with roughly 10% DMSO. Immediately after sorting, the purity of the sorted blood CD3+CD8+ cells was confirmed to be >95%, and DNA was then extracted.

The clonotype originates from a human donor with melanoma. Material: CD8+ T cells sorted from blood (inferred from file names), obtained from a patient given nivolumab and ipilimumab in sequence. The rearranged chain carries TRBV18 and TRBJ1-3, with an unclear D gene assignment. Here the CDR3 is given as CASSRADYQNTIYF. The bases are TGTGCCAGCTCACGGGCAGACTATCAAAACACCATATATTTT.